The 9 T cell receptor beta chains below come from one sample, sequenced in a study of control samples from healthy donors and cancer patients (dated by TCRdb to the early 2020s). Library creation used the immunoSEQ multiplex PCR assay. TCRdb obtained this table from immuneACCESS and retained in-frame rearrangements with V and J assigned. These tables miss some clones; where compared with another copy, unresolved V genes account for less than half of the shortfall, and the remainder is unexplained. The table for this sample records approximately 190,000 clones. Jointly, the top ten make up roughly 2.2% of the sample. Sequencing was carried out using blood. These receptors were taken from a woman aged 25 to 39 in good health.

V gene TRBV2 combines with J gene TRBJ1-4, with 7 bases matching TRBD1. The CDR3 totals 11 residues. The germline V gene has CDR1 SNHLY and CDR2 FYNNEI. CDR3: CVQGGNEKLFF. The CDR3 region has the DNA TGTGTCCAGGGGGGAAATGAAAAACTGTTTTTT.

The CDR3 is CATTDLPGGYTF. The CDR3, as DNA: TGTGCCACCACCGACCTGCCGGGCGGCTACACCTTC. The genes are TRBV28 and TRBJ1-2; D uncertain. This CDR3 is 12 amino acids long. The V gene lost 10 bases and the J gene lost 8 bases, with 17 bases spanning the gap. Germline V lookup: CDR1 MDHEN, CDR2 SYDVKM.

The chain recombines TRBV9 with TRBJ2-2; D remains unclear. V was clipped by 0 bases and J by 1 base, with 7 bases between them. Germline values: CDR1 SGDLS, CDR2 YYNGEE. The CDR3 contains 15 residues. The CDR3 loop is CASSVGGLNTGELFF. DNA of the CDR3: TGTGCCAGCAGCGTAGGGGGTCTGAACACCGGGGAGCTGTTTTTT.

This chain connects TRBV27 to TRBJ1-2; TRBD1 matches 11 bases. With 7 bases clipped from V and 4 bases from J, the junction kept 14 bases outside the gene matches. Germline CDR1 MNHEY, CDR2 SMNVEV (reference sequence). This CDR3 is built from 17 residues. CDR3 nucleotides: TGTGCCAGCACCCCCTACTCCGGGACAGGGGGACTCTATGGCTACACCTTC. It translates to CASTPYSGTGGLYGYTF.

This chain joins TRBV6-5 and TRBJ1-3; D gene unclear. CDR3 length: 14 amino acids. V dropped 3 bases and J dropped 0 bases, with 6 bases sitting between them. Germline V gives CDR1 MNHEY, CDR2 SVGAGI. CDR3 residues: CASSYASSGNTIYF. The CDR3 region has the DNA TGTGCCAGCAGTTATGCCAGCTCTGGAAACACCATATATTTT.

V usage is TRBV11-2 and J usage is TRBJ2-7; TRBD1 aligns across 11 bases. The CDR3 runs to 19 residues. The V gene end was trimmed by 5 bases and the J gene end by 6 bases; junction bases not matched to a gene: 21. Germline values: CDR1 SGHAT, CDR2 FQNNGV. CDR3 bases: TGTGCCAGCAGCCAATTTCCGGGACAGGGGGTACGGTTGACTGGCGAGCAGTACTTC. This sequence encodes CASSQFPGQGVRLTGEQYF.

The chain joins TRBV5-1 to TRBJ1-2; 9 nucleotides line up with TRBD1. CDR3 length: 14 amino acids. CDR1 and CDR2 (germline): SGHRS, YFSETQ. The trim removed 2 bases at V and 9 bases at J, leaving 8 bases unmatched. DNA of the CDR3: TGCGCCAGCAGCTTCGCGATCGGGACAGGGAGCTACACCTTC. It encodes CASSFAIGTGSYTF. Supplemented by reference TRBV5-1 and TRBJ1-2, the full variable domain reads KAGVTQTPRYLIKTRGQQVTLSCSPISGHRSVSWYQQTPGQGLQFLFEYFSETQRNKGNFPGRFSGRQFSNSRSEMNVSTLELGDSALYLCASSFAIGTGSYTFGSGTRLTVV.

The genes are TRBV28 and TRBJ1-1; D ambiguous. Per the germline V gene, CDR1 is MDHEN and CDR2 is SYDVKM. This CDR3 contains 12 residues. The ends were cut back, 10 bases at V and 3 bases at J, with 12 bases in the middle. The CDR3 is CANSGPYTEAFF. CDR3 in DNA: TGTGCCAACAGCGGGCCTTACACTGAAGCTTTCTTT.

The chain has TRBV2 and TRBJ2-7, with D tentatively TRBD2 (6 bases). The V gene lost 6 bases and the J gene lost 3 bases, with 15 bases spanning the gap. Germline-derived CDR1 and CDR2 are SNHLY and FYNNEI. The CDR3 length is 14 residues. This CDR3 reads CASRPGTGDYEQYF. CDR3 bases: TGTGCCAGCAGGCCCGGGACGGGGGACTACGAGCAGTACTTC.